The 16 T cell receptor beta chains below were found in one sample sequenced in a study of T cell responses to AZD1222 COVID-19 vaccine. Here immunoSEQ multiplex PCR was the method, and the copy in TCRdb shows in-frame clones only, minus some. Of 75,000 to 95,000 clones in the sample, roughly 89% were seen once. The starting material was peripheral blood, obtained 28 days after the second AZD1222 dose. These receptors originate from an adult who received the AZD1222 COVID-19 vaccine.

V is TRBV14 and J is TRBJ2-1; maybe TRBD2 (5 bases). Germline-derived CDR1 and CDR2 are SGHDN and FVKESK. Trimming removed 9 bases at V and 0 bases at J, with 12 bases between. The CDR3 spans 14 residues. DNA of the CDR3: TGTGCCAGTGCAGCGGAGAGCTCCTACAATGAGCAGTTCTTC. It encodes CASAAESSYNEQFF.

In this sample, this clone turned up once. This chain joins TRBV15 and TRBJ1-1, with a possible D match to TRBD1 (6 bases). V gave up 0 bases and J gave up 6 bases, with 8 bases separating them. The CDR3 extends over 13 amino acids. Germline V gives CDR1 LNHNV, CDR2 YYDKDF (reference sequence). The CDR3 DNA reads TGTGCCACCAGCAGAGATTCAGGGGCTGAAGCTTTCTTT. Translation gives CATSRDSGAEAFF.

V is TRBV10-2 and J is TRBJ2-6; no firm D call. V was pared by 4 bases and J by 0 bases, with 7 bases between. Germline CDR1 is WSHSY and CDR2 is SAAADI. CDR3 length: 15 residues. CDR3 in amino acids: CASSVWRSGANVLTF. CDR3 nucleotides: TGCGCCAGCAGTGTCTGGCGCTCTGGGGCCAACGTCCTGACTTTC.

The CDR3 sequence is CASSEARDSSYEQYV. DNA for the CDR3: TGTGCCAGCAGTGAAGCGCGGGACAGCTCCTACGAGCAGTACGTC. V and J are TRBV6-1 and TRBJ2-7, with D possibly TRBD1 on 7 matching bases. Germline V CDR1 and CDR2: MNHNS, SASEGT. The V gene lost 0 bases and the J gene lost 0 bases, with 9 bases spanning the gap. CDR3 length: 15 residues.

The chain links TRBV24-1 to TRBJ2-3; the match to TRBD2 covers 9 bases. CDR3 length equals 15 residues. J gave up 5 bases and V 5 bases, and 7 bases lay outside the gene matches. Germline V gives CDR1 KGHDR, CDR2 SFDVKD. This CDR3 is CATSALAGSGDTQYF. CDR3 nucleotide sequence: TGTGCCACCAGTGCCCTAGCGGGGTCGGGAGATACGCAGTATTTT.

The chain has TRBV7-9 and TRBJ1-4, with D uncertain. The CDR3 is 17 amino acids. Germline V CDR1 and CDR2: SEHNR, FQNEAQ (reference sequence). Trimming removed 1 base at V and 11 bases at J, with 23 bases between. The CDR3 nucleotides are TGTGCCAGCAGCTTAGGGGCAGCCGGAACGATCCGAACGAAACTGTTTTTT. Protein sequence: CASSLGAAGTIRTKLFF.

The V gene is TRBV10-3, the J gene TRBJ2-5; possibly TRBD2 for D (5 bases). The germline CDR1 and CDR2 sequences are ENHRY and SYGVKD. CDR3 length: 13 amino acids. Trimming took 4 bases from V and 4 from J, leaving 10 bases between them. The CDR3 nucleotides read TGTGCCATCAGTGGGTTTGGGAGAGAGACCCAGTACTTC. Translated, it gives CAISGFGRETQYF.

The rearrangement joins TRBV21-1 to TRBJ2-4; TRBD1 is the table's D call, not checked against the DNA. TRBV21-1 is reported as a pseudogene. This CDR3 contains 15 residues. CDR3 sequence (DNA): TGTGCCAGCAGCATGCCGGGACAGCCAAAAAACATTCAGTACTTC. It translates to CASSMPGQPKNIQYF.

The V call is TRBV27, the J call TRBJ1-1; 10 bases match TRBD1. Trimming cost V 6 bases and J 7 bases; bases outside gene matches: 14. There are 16 residues in the CDR3. Germline V gives CDR1 MNHEY, CDR2 SMNVEV (reference sequence). The CDR3 is CASRSGTGAWVGEAFF. CDR3 bases: TGTGCCAGCAGATCCGGGACAGGGGCATGGGTAGGTGAAGCTTTCTTT.

This clone was seen a handful of times. J is TRBJ1-2 and V is TRBV29-1; 10 nucleotides align to TRBD1. J gave up 6 bases and V 7 bases, and 11 bases lay outside the gene matches. Per the germline V gene, CDR1 is SQVTM and CDR2 is ANQGSEA. The CDR3 consists of 14 residues. The CDR3 DNA reads TGCAGCGCCGGACCAACCGGGACAGGGGATGGCTACACCTTC. Translating it yields CSAGPTGTGDGYTF.

This chain connects TRBV5-1 to TRBJ2-2, with 11 bases that match TRBD1. The V segment lost 4 bases and the J segment 4 bases; nucleotides outside the gene matches: 3. This CDR3 comprises 15 residues. Germline CDR1 is SGHRS and CDR2 is YFSETQ. The CDR3: CASSRGTGGTGELFF. The CDR3 DNA is TGCGCCAGCAGCCGGGGGACAGGGGGCACCGGGGAGCTGTTTTTT.

The chain employs TRBV6-5 and TRBJ1-2; no definite D call. The germline gives CDR1 MNHEY, CDR2 SVGAGI. This CDR3 is built from 11 residues. Deletions cut 7 bases from V and 5 bases from J, with 8 bases between. The CDR3 loop is CASTDGYGYTF. The CDR3 DNA reads TGTGCCAGCACCGACGGTTATGGCTACACCTTC.

The V gene is TRBV5-1, the J gene TRBJ2-5; 7 positions match TRBD1. In germline, CDR1 is SGHRS, CDR2 YFSETQ. With V trimmed by 2 bases and J by 5 bases, 9 bases remained unmatched. The CDR3 sequence is 15 residues long. The CDR3 DNA follows: TGCGCCAGCAGCTTTAGACAGGGTTTGGGGGAGACCCAGTACTTC. This sequence encodes CASSFRQGLGETQYF.

The gene calls are TRBV6-5 and TRBJ1-6; D gene ambiguous. Per the germline V gene, CDR1 is MNHEY and CDR2 is SVGAGI. The CDR3 sequence is 13 residues long. The V gene lost 0 bases and the J gene lost 10 bases, with 7 bases spanning the gap. The CDR3 bases are TGTGCCAGCAGTTACTCGGCAGAATCACCCCTCCACTTT. It yields the protein CASSYSAESPLHF.

The V call is TRBV27, the J call TRBJ2-1, with 7 bases identical to TRBD2. Germline trimming cut 5 bases from V and 4 bases from J; bases unmatched to any gene: 8. The CDR3 spans 15 residues. The germline V gene encodes CDR1 MNHEY and CDR2 SMNVEV (reference sequence). The CDR3 is CASSIGGSAYNEQFF. The DNA for the CDR3 is TGTGCCAGCAGTATCGGGGGGAGCGCTTACAATGAGCAGTTCTTC.

The chain has TRBV18 and TRBJ2-7, with a possible D match to TRBD1 (5 bases). Germline CDR1 is KGHSH and CDR2 is LQKENI. Trimming cost V 2 bases and J 3 bases, with 8 bases left between them. The CDR3 loop spans 13 amino acids. CDR3 nucleotide sequence: TGTGCCAGCTCACCAGAGACAGACTACGAGCAGTACTTC. It yields the protein CASSPETDYEQYF.